The 32 T cell receptor beta chains listed next were all sequenced from one sample in a study of blood T cell repertoires in COVID-19. Some clones are missing from TCRdb's copy, which holds only in-frame ones; the method was immunoSEQ multiplex PCR. The sample comprises around 620,000 clones, about nine tenths of which are singletons, and 0.2% to 0.3% rests with the top ten. The material sequenced was peripheral blood. The receptors here all came from a woman between 18 and 29 years old with acute or convalescent COVID-19.

This clone was seen only once. The genes are TRBV28 and TRBJ2-7, with 9 bases that match TRBD1. The CDR3 is made up of 16 amino acids. Trimming cost V 3 bases and J 4 bases; bases outside gene matches: 10. From germline, CDR1 is MDHEN and CDR2 SYDVKM. DNA for the CDR3: TGTGCCAGCAGTTTTGACAGGGGGGTAGAATCGTACGAGCAGTACTTC. Residues: CASSFDRGVESYEQYF.

The chain uses TRBV7-2 and TRBJ1-3; 9 bases map to TRBD1. CDR3 length equals 16 residues. Germline V CDR1 and CDR2: SGHTA, FQGNSA. V gave up 5 bases and J gave up 3 bases; unmatched junction bases: 8. The CDR3 loop is CASSKRDRAFGNTIYF. The DNA for the CDR3 is TGTGCCAGCAGCAAGCGGGACAGGGCATTTGGAAACACCATATATTTT. Together with reference TRBV7-2 and TRBJ1-3, the CDR3 gives the full variable domain: GAGVSQSPSNKVTEKGKDVELRCDPISGHTALYWYRQSLGQGLEFLIYFQGNSAPDKSGLPSDRFSAERTGGSVSTLTIQRTQQEDSAVYLCASSKRDRAFGNTIYFGEGSWLTVV.

V usage is TRBV9 and J usage is TRBJ1-4; TRBD1 matches 10 bases. Germline-derived CDR1 and CDR2 are SGDLS and YYNGEE. V dropped 6 bases and J dropped 6; count of bases not matched to a gene: 11. The CDR3 has 16 amino acids. This CDR3 is CASNNPGQGNHEKLFF. CDR3 DNA sequence: TGTGCCAGCAACAACCCGGGACAGGGGAACCATGAAAAACTGTTTTTT.

The chain couples TRBV6-2 or TRBV6-3 to TRBJ1-5; the match to TRBD1 covers 7 bases. CDR1 is MNHEY, CDR2 SVGEGT, per germline. The CDR3 loop spans 14 amino acids. V trimming: 6 bases; J trimming: 6 bases; junction bases outside the gene matches: 8. CDR3 sequence: CASSPDRAGQPQHF. CDR3 in DNA: TGTGCCAGCAGCCCCGACAGGGCCGGTCAGCCCCAGCATTTT.

This clone was counted a few times. The chain couples TRBV3-1 (or the pseudogene TRBV3-2) to TRBJ2-3, with 8 bases that match TRBD1. With V trimmed by 0 bases and J by 2 bases, 7 bases remained unmatched. Looked up from germline, CDR1 is LGHDT and CDR2 is YNNKEL (reference sequence). The CDR3 spans 17 residues. CDR3 sequence reads: CASSQEGWGQVTDTQYF. The CDR3 DNA follows: TGTGCCAGCAGCCAAGAGGGGTGGGGACAGGTCACAGATACGCAGTATTTT.

V usage is TRBV24-1 and J usage is TRBJ2-7; D might be TRBD1 (6 bases). The CDR3 is 16 residues long. Per germline, CDR1 KGHDR and CDR2 SFDVKD. The germline V and J ends were trimmed by 9 bases and 3 bases, with 23 bases remaining between them. The DNA of the CDR3 is TGTGCCACCCAGCTCAGGGGCACAACTAGAGACTACGAGCAGTACTTC. Amino acid sequence: CATQLRGTTRDYEQYF.

The chain is built from TRBV25-1 and TRBJ2-1; TRBD2 aligns across 10 bases. CDR1 and CDR2 (germline): MGHDK, SYGVNS. The CDR3 sequence is 16 residues long. The trim removed 6 bases at V and 3 bases at J, leaving 8 bases unmatched. The CDR3 DNA reads TGTGCCAGCAGAAAAAAGGTAGCGGGGGGCTACAATGAGCAGTTCTTC. Residues: CASRKKVAGGYNEQFF.

J is TRBJ2-7 and V is TRBV2, with D possibly being TRBD2 (6 bases). Trimming stripped 4 bases from V and 3 bases from J, with 16 bases between. CDR3 length: 15 amino acids. Per germline, CDR1 SNHLY and CDR2 FYNNEI. CDR3: CASSVGREVNYEQYF. CDR3 in DNA: TGTGCCAGCAGTGTGGGGCGGGAAGTAAACTACGAGCAGTACTTC.

The V call is TRBV6-5, the J call TRBJ1-1; no firm D call. CDR3 length: 15 residues. Germline V lookup: CDR1 MNHEY, CDR2 SVGAGI. The ends were cut back, 0 bases at V and 5 bases at J, with 13 bases in the middle. The CDR3 region has the DNA TGTGCCAGCAGTTACTCGACCTTGGGAGGGACTGAAGCTTTCTTT. Translated, it gives CASSYSTLGGTEAFF.

The genes are TRBV12-3 or TRBV12-4 and TRBJ2-7, with D perhaps matching TRBD2 (6 bases). V gave up 6 bases and J gave up 3 bases, with 12 bases separating them. CDR3 length: 13 residues. The CDR3 is CASSLGTRYEQYF. DNA for the CDR3: TGTGCCAGCAGCCTCGGGACTCGCTACGAGCAGTACTTC.

The CDR3 loop reads CASSDVAGGSTDTQYF. The CDR3 bases are TGTGCCAGCAGTGACGTAGCGGGGGGCTCAACAGATACGCAGTATTTT. J is TRBJ2-3 and V is TRBV6-4; 10 nucleotides align to TRBD2. This CDR3 contains 16 residues. The germline V gene encodes CDR1 MRHNA and CDR2 SNTAGT. V was pared by 2 bases and J by 3 bases, with 5 bases of the junction left unmatched.

Details on this clone: This sample also contains other DNA sequences that code for the same CDR3. The chain carries TRBV6-5 and TRBJ1-6, with D unclear. The CDR3 covers 12 residues. Between the trimmed V and J ends, which lost 3 bases and 7 bases, there was a span of 4 bases. Germline CDR1 reads MNHEY; CDR2 reads SVGAGI. CDR3 coding DNA: TGTGCCAGCAGTTATCCGAATTCACCCCTCCACTTT. This sequence encodes CASSYPNSPLHF.

This rearrangement joins TRBV5-5 to TRBJ1-5, with 9 bases identical to TRBD1. CDR3 size: 14 residues. Trimming removed 4 bases from V and 6 bases from J; junction bases left unmatched: 5. Germline CDR1 reads SGHKS; CDR2 reads YYEKEE (reference sequence). CDR3 sequence (DNA): TGTGCCAGCAGCGTGGGACAGGGAACTCAGCCCCAGCATTTT. It translates to CASSVGQGTQPQHF.

The CDR3: CASSASSGVRETQYF. The CDR3 nucleotides are TGTGCCAGCAGCGCGTCCTCAGGGGTAAGGGAGACCCAGTACTTC. The genes are TRBV9 and TRBJ2-5, with a tentative D call TRBD1 (6 bases). The ends were cut back, 3 bases at V and 5 bases at J, with 17 bases in the middle. The CDR3 has 15 residues. Germline V lookup: CDR1 SGDLS, CDR2 YYNGEE.

This chain uses TRBV21-1 with TRBJ1-2; TRBD1 is the table's D call, not checked against the DNA. TRBV21-1 is shown as a pseudogene. This CDR3 is built from 14 residues. CDR3 coding DNA: TGTGCCAGCAGGACGGGACAGGGGAGCTATGGCTACACCTTC. Amino acids: CASRTGQGSYGYTF.

V and J are TRBV6-5 and TRBJ2-1; 9 positions agree with TRBD2. V shed 7 bases and J 6 bases; nucleotides not matched to a gene: 4. The CDR3 has 13 residues. From germline, CDR1 is MNHEY and CDR2 SVGAGI. The DNA of the CDR3 is TGTGCCAGCAAAGGGACTAGCCCCAATGAGCAGTTCTTC. It yields the protein CASKGTSPNEQFF.

The chain uses TRBV5-4 and TRBJ2-5, with 8 positions matching TRBD2. The V gene's germline CDR1 is SGHNT and CDR2 YYREEE (reference sequence). V shed 3 bases and J 9 bases; nucleotides not matched to a gene: 13. The CDR3 totals 15 residues. CDR3 sequence: CASSWEIREGKAQYF. DNA of the CDR3: TGTGCCAGCAGCTGGGAGATCCGGGAGGGTAAGGCCCAGTACTTC.

The J gene is TRBJ2-7, the V gene TRBV6-2 or TRBV6-3; TRBD1 agrees at 7 bases. J gave up 7 bases and V 6 bases, and 3 bases lay outside the gene matches. The CDR3 is made up of 11 amino acids. CDR1 is MNHEY, CDR2 SVGEGT, per germline. The CDR3 sequence is CASSTGVEQYF. The CDR3 coding sequence is TGTGCCAGCAGCACAGGGGTTGAGCAGTACTTC.

The chain carries TRBV2 and TRBJ1-6, with 7 nucleotides matching TRBD1. Trimming cost V 6 bases and J 9 bases; bases outside gene matches: 8. This CDR3 is built from 14 residues. Germline V gives CDR1 SNHLY, CDR2 FYNNEI. CDR3 coding DNA: TGTGCCAGCAGGACAGGGTTTTCGGGTTCACCCCTCCACTTT. Translating gives CASRTGFSGSPLHF.

The CDR3 sequence is CATSDPSGSSYEQYF. As DNA, the CDR3 is TGTGCCACCAGTGATCCTTCAGGGTCATCATACGAGCAGTACTTC. The chain uses TRBV24-1 and TRBJ2-7; TRBD1 is a possible D gene (5 bases). CDR1 KGHDR and CDR2 SFDVKD come from the germline V gene. CDR3 length: 15 residues. Trimming took 3 bases from V and 4 from J, leaving 15 bases between them.

The genes are TRBV10-3 and TRBJ1-4; D gene uncertain. Trimming pared 3 bases from V and 8 bases from J, leaving 10 bases between. This CDR3 is 13 amino acids long. Germline V gene sequence: CDR1 ENHRY, CDR2 SYGVKD. CDR3 nucleotide sequence: TGTGCCATCAGTGATTCACTCGGGGAAAAACTGTTTTTT. Amino acids: CAISDSLGEKLFF.

This clone appeared once. The genes are TRBV29-1 and TRBJ2-2; 8 bases match TRBD1. This CDR3 is built from 14 residues. J gave up 6 bases and V 7 bases, and 10 bases lay outside the gene matches. CDR1 and CDR2 (germline): SQVTM, ANQGSEA. The CDR3 loop is CSAGQGLGAGELFF. The CDR3 DNA is TGCAGCGCCGGACAGGGTTTAGGGGCCGGGGAGCTGTTTTTT.

The chain links TRBV28 to TRBJ1-2, with 7 bases aligning to TRBD1. V gave up 2 bases and J gave up 3 bases; unmatched junction bases: 6. Germline CDR1 and CDR2: MDHEN and SYDVKM. The CDR3 runs 15 residues. The CDR3 loop is CASSLGGGLDYGYTF. DNA for the CDR3: TGTGCCAGCAGTTTAGGAGGGGGCTTGGACTATGGCTACACCTTC.

J is TRBJ1-4 and V is TRBV29-1; D perhaps matches TRBD1 (6 bases). Germline CDR1 and CDR2: SQVTM and ANQGSEA. V lost 3 bases and J lost 7, with 12 bases in between. The CDR3 is 13 residues long. The CDR3 DNA reads as TGCAGCGTTGATTTACAGGGCGGTGAAAAACTGTTTTTT. Translating it yields CSVDLQGGEKLFF.

This chain connects TRBV5-6 to TRBJ2-7, with D perhaps TRBD1 (5 bases). Germline V gene sequence: CDR1 SGHDT, CDR2 YYEEEE. The CDR3 totals 14 residues. V lost 6 bases and J 3 bases, leaving 16 bases between the germline ends. The CDR3 DNA sequence: TGTGCCAGCAACCCGATCTGGCAGGGCTACGAGCAGTACTTC. The encoded protein is CASNPIWQGYEQYF.

The chain recombines TRBV9 with TRBJ2-3; 11 bases are a match to TRBD2. The CDR3 sequence is 15 residues long. The J segment lost 2 bases and the V segment lost 4 bases, leaving 3 bases of the junction unmatched. CDR1 and CDR2 (germline): SGDLS, YYNGEE. CDR3 sequence: CASSPSGGHTDTQYF. Written as DNA, the CDR3 is TGTGCCAGCAGCCCTAGCGGGGGGCACACAGATACGCAGTATTTT.

This clone was detected once. The V gene is TRBV28, the J gene TRBJ1-6; D call uncertain. Deletions cut 7 bases from V and 0 bases from J, with 7 bases between. Germline CDR1 and CDR2: MDHEN and SYDVKM. The CDR3 spans 14 residues. The CDR3 region is CASTVTSYNSPLHF. For the CDR3, the DNA is TGTGCCAGCACGGTTACCTCCTATAATTCACCCCTCCACTTT.

This chain's CDR3 is CASSLASGGLLAGDTQYF. CDR3 DNA sequence: TGTGCCAGCAGCTTGGCTAGCGGGGGCCTCCTGGCAGGGGATACGCAGTATTTT. The chain carries TRBV5-8 and TRBJ2-3; 10 nucleotides align to TRBD2. In germline, CDR1 is SGHTS, CDR2 YDEGEE. The CDR3 has 18 residues. After removal of 0 bases from V and 6 bases from J, the junction contained 13 bases not matched to a gene.

The chain couples TRBV11-2 to TRBJ1-6; D is unresolved. The ends were cut back, 2 bases at V and 10 bases at J, with 27 bases in the middle. CDR3 length: 19 residues. Germline values: CDR1 SGHAT, CDR2 FQNNGV. The CDR3 DNA is TGTGCCAGCAGCTTAACGAGTCCGAGAATCAAGAGTCGTATATCACCCCTCCACTTT. It yields the protein CASSLTSPRIKSRISPLHF.

CDR3 bases: TGTGCCAGCAGCCGCGAAGTTGCCCAGGGCACAGATACGCAGTATTTT. Amino acid sequence: CASSREVAQGTDTQYF. The chain carries TRBV4-2 and TRBJ2-3; no clear D. In germline, CDR1 is LGHNA, CDR2 YNFKEQ. V shed 4 bases and J shed 1 base, with 15 bases lying between them. The CDR3 sequence is 16 residues long.

V usage is TRBV12-5 and J usage is TRBJ1-1; a possible D gene is TRBD1 (5 bases). The ends were cut back, 7 bases at V and 7 bases at J, with 13 bases in the middle. The V gene's germline CDR1 is LGHNT and CDR2 FRNRAP. The CDR3 is 12 amino acids. In DNA, the CDR3 is TGTGCTAGTGCTAACAGGAACTTTGAAGCTTTCTTT. This codes for CASANRNFEAFF.

The chain employs TRBV24-1 and TRBJ1-2, with 7 bases matching TRBD1. This CDR3 comprises 14 residues. J gave up 4 bases and V 4 bases, and 5 bases lay outside the gene matches. Germline values: CDR1 KGHDR, CDR2 SFDVKD. In DNA form, the CDR3 reads TGTGCCACCAGTGACCCGGGACAGTTCTATGGCTACACCTTC. Translating gives CATSDPGQFYGYTF.